The following is a TCR beta chain sequence with its context. With 0 bases clipped from V and 4 bases from J, the junction kept 6 bases outside the gene matches. Germline CDR1 and CDR2: SGHAT and FQDESV (reference sequence). The CDR3 length is 16 residues. Authors' processing steps: Amplification of reference gene primers was used by the study to estimate nucleated cell counts. Clones were read by immunoSEQ multiplex PCR, and TCRdb kept only the in-frame ones, dropping some. The V and J calls and clone size are taken from that table; D and trimming were inferred from the DNA. Altogether about 200,000 clones are present, about 88% being singletons, with the ten largest covering around 17%. The sample is drawn from a study of blood T cell repertoires in COVID-19.

The TCR was taken from a man aged 50 to 60 with COVID-19, enrolled during active disease. V is TRBV11-1 and J is TRBJ2-5; 9 bases map to TRBD2. The sequenced material came from peripheral blood. DNA for the CDR3: TGTGCCAGCAGCTTAGCGGAGCGGGGGGTGGTAGAGACCCAGTACTTC. Translating it yields CASSLAERGVVETQYF.